This T cell receptor beta chain appears in the sequencing data of a study of graft-versus-host responses after intestinal transplantation. The wider study: Transplantation in recipients was multivisceral, liver-intestinal, or isolated intestinal.

The repertoire was sequenced with immunoSEQ multiplex PCR; TCRdb's copy has only in-frame clones and lacks some. The sample has under 95,000 clones, about nine tenths seen once; the top ten hold 0.28%. The germline V gene encodes CDR1 SQVTM and CDR2 ANQGSEA. V lost 6 bases to trimming and J lost 3 bases; unmatched junction nucleotides: 4. The CDR3 loop spans 13 amino acids. As concerns this clone: No antigen is known for it.

The V gene is TRBV29-1, the J gene TRBJ2-7, with 11 positions matching TRBD1. The sequence derives from a human donor who was the organ donor for an intestinal transplant. The input for sequencing was unstimulated CD4+ T cells sorted from spleen or lymph node cells, taken before transplant. The CDR3 is CSVTDRGHYEQYF. Here the CDR3 DNA reads TGCAGCGTCACGGACAGGGGGCACTACGAGCAGTACTTC.